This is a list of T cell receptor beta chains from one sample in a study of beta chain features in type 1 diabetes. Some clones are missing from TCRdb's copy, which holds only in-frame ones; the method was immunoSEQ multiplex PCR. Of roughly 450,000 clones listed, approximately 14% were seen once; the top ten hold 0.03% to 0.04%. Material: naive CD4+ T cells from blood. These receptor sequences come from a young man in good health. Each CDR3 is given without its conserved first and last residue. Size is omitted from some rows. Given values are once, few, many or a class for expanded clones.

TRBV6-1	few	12	ASQWDSGGDTQY
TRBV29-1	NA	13	SVAHGLAGVNIQY
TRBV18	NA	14	ASSPSLSEYQETQY
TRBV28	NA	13	ASSLWTAGANVLT
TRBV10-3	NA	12	AINGLGNTGELF
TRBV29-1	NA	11	SALTGVGNEQF
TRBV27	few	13	ASSLAGTSIYEQY
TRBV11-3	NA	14	ASSLSTGGGDTEAF
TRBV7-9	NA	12	ASSTFGENTEAF
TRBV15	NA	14	ATNSLPGVAPYEQY
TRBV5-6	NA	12	ASSPGVSTSEQF
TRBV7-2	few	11	ASSLAGRETQY
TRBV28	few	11	ASSLTGGRELF
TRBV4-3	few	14	ASSPALSGSRKTQY
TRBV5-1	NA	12	ASSLDGYQETQY
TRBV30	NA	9	AWSVRDREF
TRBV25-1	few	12	ASGLAGGKAEAF
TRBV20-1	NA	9	SARDRDRFY
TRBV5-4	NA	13	ASSPEPGQGGEQY
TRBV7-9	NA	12	ASSLGASSDTQY
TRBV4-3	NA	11	ASSQRSTDTQY
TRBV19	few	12	ASSFTDSNQPQH
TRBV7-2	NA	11	ASSSGQYQPQH
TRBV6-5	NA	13	ASSSPAGFGETQY
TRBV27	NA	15	ASSPPGRNLAKNIQY
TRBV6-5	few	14	ASSYLTSGRPHEQF
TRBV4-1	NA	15	ASSQGWTGTMNTEAF
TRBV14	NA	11	ATRHSGANVLT
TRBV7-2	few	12	ASSRPGRPYEQY
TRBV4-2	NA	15	ASSQATSGSGSETQY
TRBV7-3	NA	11	ATGTRDYNEQF
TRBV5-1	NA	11	ASSTDRYYEQY
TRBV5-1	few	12	ASSMTGFGYEQY
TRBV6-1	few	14	ASSERLAGEVNEQF
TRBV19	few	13	ASSIRREPNYGYT
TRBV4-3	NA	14	ASSHRRGSGANVLT
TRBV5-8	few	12	ASSLAGDFNEQF
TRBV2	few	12	ASTLAGIAGEQF
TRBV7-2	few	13	ASSPRLAGANEQF
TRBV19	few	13	AIARGAHFTDTQY
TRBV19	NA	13	ASSIRGGSYNEQF
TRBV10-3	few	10	AISATPAEQY
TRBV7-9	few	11	ASSLGPDNEQF
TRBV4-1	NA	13	ASSQEQGMGNTIY
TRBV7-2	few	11	ASSLARADTQY
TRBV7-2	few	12	ASSPSLSTDTQY
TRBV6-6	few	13	ASSYAGGPSETQY
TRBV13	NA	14	ASSLEGLAGASTQY
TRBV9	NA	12	ASSAQDWVTGAF
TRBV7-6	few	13	ASSPTSSLYNEQF
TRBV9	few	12	ASSVGAGGDTQY
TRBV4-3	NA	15	ASSQDWTSGGPETQY
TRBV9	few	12	ASSVDTREQPQH
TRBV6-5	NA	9	ASGRNQPQH
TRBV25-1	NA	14	ASKQTGTYSTDTQY
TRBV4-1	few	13	ASSQTRDRGYTIY
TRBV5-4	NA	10	ASSLRNTEAF
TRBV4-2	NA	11	ASSLDPNQPQH
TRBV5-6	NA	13	ASSHSGLPNNEQF